This is a list of T cell receptor beta chains from one sample in a study of T-cell reconstitution after alpha-beta-depleted transplantation in children. TCRdb processed the PCR reads anew with MiXCR; each CDR3 protein has one entry. The data hold about 980,000 distinct CDR3 sequences, with about 26% observed a single time. The sample in question was PBMCs, mostly from graft donor cells, obtained 360 days after TCRalphabeta/CD19-depleted stem cell transplant. The receptor set was obtained from a boy in the first two years of life who had a stem cell transplant for SCID, so the T cells may come from the graft donor. CDR3s include the opening cysteine and the closing phenylalanine or tryptophan. D genes are given only for firm matches. A clone size is listed for some rows: how often the clone was seen (once, few, many), or a class if it is expanded.

J gene: TRBJ1-4; D gene: -; clone size: -; V gene: TRBV2; CDR3 protein: CASSEGRVDRGEKLFF; CDR3 DNA: TGTGCCAGCAGTGAAGGTCGTGTTGACCGAGGGGAAAAACTGTTTTTT
J gene: TRBJ2-7; D gene: -; clone size: few; V gene: TRBV5-1; CDR3 protein: CASSRGDRNEQYF; CDR3 DNA: TGCGCCAGCAGCAGGGGAGACAGAAACGAGCAGTACTTC
J gene: TRBJ2-1; D gene: TRBD2; clone size: -; V gene: TRBV4-2; CDR3 protein: CASSRGSGGSLRDEQFF; CDR3 DNA: TGTGCCAGCAGCCGGGGTAGCGGGGGATCGTTGCGCGATGAGCAGTTCTTC
J gene: TRBJ2-5; D gene: -; clone size: few; V gene: TRBV20-1; CDR3 protein: CSARETPGETQYF; CDR3 DNA: TGCAGTGCTAGAGAAACCCCTGGGGAGACCCAGTACTTC
J gene: TRBJ2-7; D gene: -; clone size: -; V gene: TRBV28; CDR3 protein: CASSVGGWEQYF; CDR3 DNA: TGTGCCAGCAGCGTTGGGGGGTGGGAGCAGTACTTC
J gene: TRBJ2-1; D gene: TRBD2; clone size: -; V gene: TRBV9; CDR3 protein: CASSVTSAPYNEQFF; CDR3 DNA: TGTGCCAGCAGCGTGACTAGCGCGCCCTACAATGAGCAGTTCTTC
J gene: TRBJ1-1; D gene: -; clone size: -; V gene: TRBV5-1; CDR3 protein: CASSPGLSRPEAFF; CDR3 DNA: TGCGCCAGCAGCCCTGGACTTAGTCGCCCTGAAGCTTTCTTT
J gene: TRBJ2-5; D gene: TRBD2; clone size: -; V gene: TRBV11-2; CDR3 protein: CASSSTSGEDQETQYF; CDR3 DNA: TGTGCCAGCAGCTCAACTAGCGGGGAGGACCAAGAGACCCAGTACTTC
J gene: TRBJ1-6; D gene: -; clone size: few; V gene: TRBV27; CDR3 protein: CASSFWQGYSSYNSPLHF; CDR3 DNA: TGTGCCAGCAGTTTCTGGCAGGGCTATTCTTCCTATAATTCACCCCTCCACTTT
J gene: TRBJ1-1; D gene: -; clone size: few; V gene: TRBV27; CDR3 protein: CASKPSFRGANTEAFF; CDR3 DNA: TGTGCCAGCAAGCCGTCTTTTCGAGGGGCGAACACTGAAGCTTTCTTT
J gene: TRBJ2-5; D gene: -; clone size: few; V gene: TRBV9; CDR3 protein: CASSVATELEETQYF; CDR3 DNA: TGTGCCAGCAGCGTAGCCACGGAACTTGAAGAGACCCAGTACTTC
J gene: TRBJ2-1; D gene: TRBD2; clone size: many; V gene: TRBV24-1; CDR3 protein: CATSDLKLAGADNEQFF; CDR3 DNA: TGTGCCACCAGTGATTTGAAGCTAGCGGGGGCCGACAATGAGCAGTTCTTC
J gene: TRBJ2-2; D gene: -; clone size: -; V gene: TRBV6-5; CDR3 protein: CASSYSIASSVTGELFF; CDR3 DNA: TGTGCCAGCAGTTACTCGATCGCTTCATCAGTCACCGGGGAGCTGTTTTTT
J gene: TRBJ1-1; D gene: -; clone size: few; V gene: TRBV12-3/TRBV12-4; CDR3 protein: CASSFSDSVNTEAFF; CDR3 DNA: TGTGCCAGCAGTTTCTCGGACAGCGTAAACACTGAAGCTTTCTTT